This T cell receptor (beta chain) originates from a study of cytomegalovirus exposure and HLA in healthy donors. Study in general: A previous analysis identified approximately 110 million unique TCR beta sequences derived from about 180 million T cells.

Study findings and constraints: Whilst most TCR sequences proved rare, a subset of public TCRs occurred across many donors.

This PCR relied on a set of 60 Vbeta primers and 13 Jbeta primers. Sequencing used immunoSEQ multiplex PCR; TCRdb keeps in-frame clones, though not all of them. This table has approximately 190,000 clones, approximately 84% appearing once. With regard to this clone: As yet, its antigen is unknown.

V was shortened by 7 bases and J by 7 bases, with 17 bases between the two germline ends. The CDR3 is 14 amino acids. Germline loops: CDR1 SEHNR, CDR2 FQNEAQ (reference sequence). V and J are TRBV7-9 and TRBJ2-1, with D possibly matching TRBD2 (7 bases). The sample taken for sequencing was PBMCs. This TCR derives from a man aged 45-65 years in good health and CMV-seronegative. CDR3 nucleotides: TGTGCCAGCACCAAGGGGGGGCCGGTGAATGAGCAGTTCTTC. Its protein is CASTKGGPVNEQFF. The whole variable domain, filled in from reference TRBV7-9 and TRBJ2-1, reads DTGVSQNPRHKITKRGQNVTFRCDPISEHNRLYWYRQTLGQGPEFLTYFQNEAQLEKSRLLSDRFSAERPKGSFSTLEIQRTEQGDSAMYLCASTKGGPVNEQFFGPGTRLTVL.